The rows below give T cell receptor beta chains drawn from one sample of a study of T cell responses to AZD1222 COVID-19 vaccine. Assay: immunoSEQ multiplex PCR; the TCRdb copy retains only in-frame clones and omits some. The table has tens of thousands of clones, more than 70% seen once; the top ten hold over 10%. Sequenced material: peripheral blood, taken on day 0 of AZD1222 vaccination. These receptors came from an adult in good health. Both conserved end residues are part of each CDR3. A D gene is named only where the DNA matches it firmly. Size is omitted from some rows. Given values are once, few, many or a class for expanded clones.

size	D	V	J	DNA	CDR3
-	TRBD1	TRBV11-2	TRBJ2-1	TGTGCCAGCAGCCCCGACAGGGGACTTTACAATGAGCAGTTCTTC	CASSPDRGLYNEQFF
-	TRBD1	TRBV9	TRBJ2-7	TGTGCCAGCAGCGCGGGACAGGGGATCCACTACGAGCAGTACTTC	CASSAGQGIHYEQYF
-	TRBD2	TRBV6-1	TRBJ2-5	TGTGCCAGCAGTGCGCTCACTAGCGGGGGGGCCGGGGAGACCCAGTACTTC	CASSALTSGGAGETQYF
-	-	TRBV5-1	TRBJ2-1	TGCGCCAGCAGCTTGGAGGCTGGAACCTACAATGAGCAGTTCTTC	CASSLEAGTYNEQFF
-	-	TRBV7-6	TRBJ1-1	TGTGCCAGCAGCTTAGGGGTAGTGGAGAACACTGAAGCTTTCTTT	CASSLGVVENTEAFF
-	-	TRBV7-9	TRBJ2-1	TGTGCCAGCAGCTTGGGGGAGTACAATGAGCAGTTCTTC	CASSLGEYNEQFF
-	-	TRBV6-5	TRBJ2-3	TGTGCCAGCACCCAGGGGCTAACCCTCACAGATACGCAGTATTTT	CASTQGLTLTDTQYF
-	TRBD2	TRBV6-5	TRBJ2-5	TGTGCCAGCAGCGGACTAGCGGGGGGGCAAGAGACCCAGTACTTC	CASSGLAGGQETQYF
few	-	TRBV27	TRBJ1-2	TGTGCCAGCAGTTTAGGCAGGAACTATGGCTACACCTTC	CASSLGRNYGYTF
-	TRBD1	TRBV7-8	TRBJ2-5	TGTGCCAGCAGCCCCTCTGACTCCCGGACAGGGTCGTCGGAGACCCAGTACTTC	CASSPSDSRTGSSETQYF
-	TRBD2	TRBV27	TRBJ2-2	TGTGCCAGCAAACCTCGGACTAGTCTCACCGGGGAGCTGTTTTTT	CASKPRTSLTGELFF
once	-	TRBV5-6	TRBJ2-5	TGTGCCAGCAGCTTGGGCCGGGACTGGAGCACCCAAGAGACCCAGTACTTC	CASSLGRDWSTQETQYF
-	-	TRBV5-1	TRBJ2-3	TGCGCCAGCAGCTCCGACAGGAGCACAGATACGCAGTATTTT	CASSSDRSTDTQYF
-	-	TRBV18	TRBJ1-3	TGTGCCAGCTCACCTATACCGCGGGGCTCTGGAAACACCATATATTTT	CASSPIPRGSGNTIYF
-	-	TRBV7-8	TRBJ2-1	TGTGCCAGCAGCCAGAGCTTAGGGGGGTACAATGAGCAGTTCTTC	CASSQSLGGYNEQFF
once	TRBD1	TRBV12-3/TRBV12-4	TRBJ1-1	TGTGCCAGCAGGGTACCAGGGGGCACTGAAGCTTTCTTT	CASRVPGGTEAFF
-	-	TRBV3-1/TRBV3-2	TRBJ1-2	TGTGCCAGCAGACTCACAGAGGGGACCTATGGCTACACCTTC	CASRLTEGTYGYTF
-	-	TRBV10-2	TRBJ2-7	TGCGCCAGCAGTGAGTCCTCCAGCTACGAGCAGTACTTC	CASSESSSYEQYF
-	-	TRBV5-4	TRBJ1-5	TGTGCCAGCAGCTCCCAGGATCAGCCCCAGCATTTT	CASSSQDQPQHF
few	TRBD1	TRBV7-2	TRBJ2-7	TGTGCCAGCAGACAGGACAGGGCCTCCTACGAGCAGTACTTC	CASRQDRASYEQYF
-	TRBD1	TRBV2	TRBJ1-3	TGTGCCAGCAGCGGACCGGGACAGTCTGGAAAGCCGGGAAACACCATATATTTT	CASSGPGQSGKPGNTIYF
-	-	TRBV4-2	TRBJ1-5	TGTGCCAGCAGCCAGGTCGAGTCTCAGGCGAGCAATCAGCCCCAGCATTTT	CASSQVESQASNQPQHF
-	TRBD1	TRBV5-1	TRBJ1-4	TGCGCCAGCAGCCCGGACAGGGGCGAACTGTTTTTT	CASSPDRGELFF
-	-	TRBV3-1/TRBV3-2	TRBJ1-4	TGTGCCAGCAGCCAATCTCCTTACCGGGGTAATGAAAAACTGTTTTTT	CASSQSPYRGNEKLFF
-	TRBD2	TRBV3-1/TRBV3-2	TRBJ2-1	TGTGCCAGCAGCCAAGATATAGTGGGGACTAGCGGGGTTCTTGAGCAGTTCTTC	CASSQDIVGTSGVLEQFF
-	TRBD1	TRBV9	TRBJ2-7	TGTGCCAGCAGTAGGGACAGGGTCTCCTACGAGCAGTACTTC	CASSRDRVSYEQYF
-	-	TRBV6-6	TRBJ1-3	TGTGCCAGCAGTGAGGACAATGGAAACACCATATATTTT	CASSEDNGNTIYF
-	TRBD2	TRBV11-3	TRBJ2-3	TGTGCCAGCAGCGTCGGGACTAGCCGCGGCAGCACAGATACGCAGTATTTT	CASSVGTSRGSTDTQYF
-	TRBD1	TRBV7-8	TRBJ1-6	TGTGCCAGCAGCTTAGCGCCCGGGAGGGGGGACAGGGTGAATTCACCCCTCCACTTT	CASSLAPGRGDRVNSPLHF
once	TRBD1	TRBV5-1	TRBJ1-5	TGCGCCAGCAGCTCGACAGGGGTGGGCAATCAGCCCCAGCATTTT	CASSSTGVGNQPQHF
once	-	TRBV6-2/TRBV6-3	TRBJ1-5	TGTGCCAGCAGTCCCGGTCAGCCCCAGCATTTT	CASSPGQPQHF
-	TRBD2	TRBV6-5	TRBJ2-5	TGTGCCAGCAGTTACCTAGCGGGGGGAAGAGGAGAGACCCAGTACTTC	CASSYLAGGRGETQYF
-	TRBD1	TRBV12-3/TRBV12-4	TRBJ2-7	TGTGCCAGCAGTTTCTACAGGGGAACCGAGCAGTACTTC	CASSFYRGTEQYF
-	TRBD2	TRBV20-1	TRBJ2-5	TGCAGTGCTAGTGATACTAGCGGGGCCGTACCAGAAAGGACCCAGTACTTC	CSASDTSGAVPERTQYF
-	-	TRBV6-6	TRBJ2-7	TGTGCCAGCAGTTACTCTGCAGGGCCCCAGGGGGAGCAGTACTTC	CASSYSAGPQGEQYF
-	-	TRBV7-2	TRBJ2-7	TGTGCCAGCAGCCCCACGGGTGCGGGGGCTGCAAGGGAGCAGTACTTC	CASSPTGAGAAREQYF
-	-	TRBV18	TRBJ1-5	TGTGCCAGCTCACCGGACGGTATAAATCAGCCCCAGCATTTT	CASSPDGINQPQHF
few	-	TRBV30	TRBJ1-4	TGTGCCTGGAGTGTACTTCGGGGGGAAAAACTGTTTTTT	CAWSVLRGEKLFF
-	-	TRBV27	TRBJ1-3	TGTGCCAGCAGGCGTGGCACAAGCTCTGGAAACACCATATATTTT	CASRRGTSSGNTIYF
-	-	TRBV5-5	TRBJ2-5	TGTGCCAGCAGCTTTGTCGCCCAGGGGAGGGAGACCCAGTACTTC	CASSFVAQGRETQYF